Listed below are T cell receptor beta chains from one sample, sequenced in a study of T-cell reconstitution after alpha-beta-depleted transplantation in children. TCRdb recomputed calls from the PCR reads with MiXCR, one row per CDR3 protein. The sample consists of more than 400,000 distinct CDR3 sequences, about an eighth of them appearing once. The sequences come from PBMCs, mostly from graft donor cells, collected 180 days after TCRalphabeta/CD19-depleted stem cell transplant. The receptors here all came from a female patient between 2 and 15 years old who had a stem cell transplant for aplastic anemia, so the T cells may come from the graft donor. Each CDR3 is given with its conserved first and last residue. D genes are given only for firm matches. Not all rows give a size; the values are once, few, many and, for expanded clones, a class.

d_gene	abundance	v_gene	j_gene	CDR3nt	CDR3aa
-	-	TRBV5-6	TRBJ2-2	TGTGCCAGCGGACTAAGGCACGGGGGCACCGGGGAGCTGTTTTTT	CASGLRHGGTGELFF
-	many	TRBV4-3	TRBJ1-1	TGCGCCAGCAGCCAAGACAGGGCCCTTAACACTGAAGCTTTCTTT	CASSQDRALNTEAFF
-	-	TRBV29-1	TRBJ2-7	TGCAGCGTTGACGGCGGGACCGAGCAGTACTTC	CSVDGGTEQYF
-	few	TRBV29-1	TRBJ1-2	TGCAGCGTTGCTTTAGTACACGCCGGGCCCTCGGATACTGATGGCTACACCTTC	CSVALVHAGPSDTDGYTF
-	few	TRBV6-4	TRBJ2-3	TGTGCCAGCAGTGACTCGCCCGGGGCCACAGATACGCAGTATTTT	CASSDSPGATDTQYF
-	few	TRBV29-1	TRBJ1-1	TGCAGCGTTGGAACCCAGGGAGGCGGTAACACTGAAGCTTTCTTT	CSVGTQGGGNTEAFF
-	few	TRBV7-6	TRBJ1-1	TGTGCCAGCAGCTTATCTGAGGTGAGAATGAACACTGAAGCTTTCTTT	CASSLSEVRMNTEAFF
TRBD1	few	TRBV6-1	TRBJ1-5	TGTGCCAGCAGTGGAAACCCCCGGGACAGGACTCATCAGCCCCAGCATTTT	CASSGNPRDRTHQPQHF
TRBD2	few	TRBV14	TRBJ2-1	TGTGCCAGCAGCCAAGGGGTTAGCGGGATAGGGCAGTTCTTC	CASSQGVSGIGQFF
TRBD1	few	TRBV24-1	TRBJ2-2	TGTGCCACCAGTGGGACAGGGTTCCCCGGGGAGCTGTTTTTT	CATSGTGFPGELFF
-	-	TRBV18	TRBJ2-1	TGTGCCAGCTCACCACCCAGAGGGGATCGATCCTACAATGAGCAGTTCTTC	CASSPPRGDRSYNEQFF
-	-	TRBV12-3/TRBV12-4	TRBJ1-2	TGTGCCAGCACCACCGGGGGAGGGCAAGAAGGCTACACCTTC	CASTTGGGQEGYTF
-	few	TRBV24-1	TRBJ2-3	TGTGCCACCAGTGATTTAGGAGGGAGCACAGATACGCAGTATTTT	CATSDLGGSTDTQYF
-	many	TRBV9	TRBJ2-2	TGTGCCAGCAGCGCGGCAGACAGGCTAAACACCGGGGAGCTGTTTTTT	CASSAADRLNTGELFF
-	many	TRBV20-1	TRBJ1-5	TGCAGTGGAAGTGCAGGGGATCAGCCCCAGCATTTT	CSGSAGDQPQHF
-	-	TRBV6-5	TRBJ2-6	TGTGCCAGCAGTTACGGACCAGGGACCCCTGGGGCCAACGTCCTGACTTTC	CASSYGPGTPGANVLTF
TRBD1	few	TRBV12-3/TRBV12-4	TRBJ1-4	TGTGCCAGCATGGGAGGGGGGACAGGGATAAAAAAACTGTTTTTT	CASMGGGTGIKKLFF
-	many	TRBV4-3	TRBJ2-1	TGCGCCAGCAGCCAAGAGGGCAGGTGGAATGAGCAGTTCTTC	CASSQEGRWNEQFF
-	few	TRBV14	TRBJ2-1	TGTGCCAGCAGCCAAGACCGGAAGTTCTACAATGAGCAGTTCTTC	CASSQDRKFYNEQFF
TRBD1	few	TRBV12-3/TRBV12-4	TRBJ1-6	TGTGCCAGCAGTTTCCCAAACCGGGACAGATATTCACCCCTCCACTTT	CASSFPNRDRYSPLHF
TRBD2	few	TRBV5-1	TRBJ2-5	TGCGCCAGCAGCTTCCGACTAGCGGGAGGACTCCAAGAGACCCAGTACTTC	CASSFRLAGGLQETQYF
TRBD1	-	TRBV20-1	TRBJ2-3	TGCAGTGCCCCGGGACAGGCTCCAGATACGCAGTATTTT	CSAPGQAPDTQYF
-	few	TRBV28	TRBJ1-5	TGTGCCAGCAGTTTTTGGACGGGCTTTGGTCAGCCCCAGCATTTT	CASSFWTGFGQPQHF
-	many	TRBV5-1	TRBJ2-1	TGCGCCAGCAGCTTGGGCGGGACAATGGATGAGCAGTTCTTC	CASSLGGTMDEQFF
-	few	TRBV7-7	TRBJ2-3	TGTGCCAGCAGCCTGGACTACTCAGATACGCAGTATTTT	CASSLDYSDTQYF
-	few	TRBV21-1	TRBJ1-1	TGTGCCAGCAGCATTTGGCAGGGTGGCACTGAAGCTTTCTTT	CASSIWQGGTEAFF
TRBD2	few	TRBV7-3	TRBJ2-1	TGTGCCAGCAGCTGGACTAGCGACAAACGAGATGAGCAGTTCTTC	CASSWTSDKRDEQFF
TRBD2	-	TRBV12-3/TRBV12-4	TRBJ2-5	TGTGCCAGCAGCCGTACTAGCGGGAGGGCCGAGACCCAGTACTTC	CASSRTSGRAETQYF
-	-	TRBV28	TRBJ1-6	TGTGCCAGCAACCCATCGTTAACCGGGGTCTCCTATAATTCACCCCTCCACTTT	CASNPSLTGVSYNSPLHF
TRBD2	-	TRBV10-3	TRBJ2-1	TGTGCCACCCAGCGACCAGGACTAGCCCCTTACAATGAGCAGTTCTTC	CATQRPGLAPYNEQFF